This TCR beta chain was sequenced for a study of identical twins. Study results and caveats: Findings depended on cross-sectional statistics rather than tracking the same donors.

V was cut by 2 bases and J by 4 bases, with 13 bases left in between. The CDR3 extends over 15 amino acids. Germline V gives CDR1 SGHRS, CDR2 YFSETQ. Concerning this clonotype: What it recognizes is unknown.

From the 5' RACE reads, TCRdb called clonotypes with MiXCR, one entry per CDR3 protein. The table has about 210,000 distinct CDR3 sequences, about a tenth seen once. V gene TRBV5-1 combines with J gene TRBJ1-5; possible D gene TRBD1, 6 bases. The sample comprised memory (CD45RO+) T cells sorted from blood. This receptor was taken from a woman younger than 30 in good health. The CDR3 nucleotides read TGCGCCAGCAGCTTACAGGGCGGGGGTAATCAGCCCCAGCATTTT. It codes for CASSLQGGGNQPQHF.